One sample yielded the 18 T cell receptor beta chains listed below, sequenced in a study of blood T cell repertoires in COVID-19. The assay was immunoSEQ multiplex PCR, and TCRdb's table has in-frame clones only and misses some. The table shows under 200,000 clones, with around 90% occurring only once. Material for sequencing was peripheral blood. These receptors came from a man in his fifties with acute or convalescent COVID-19.

The chain uses TRBV5-1 and TRBJ2-5, with 11 nucleotides matching TRBD2. The CDR3 consists of 20 residues. Germline CDR1 and CDR2: SGHRS and YFSETQ. The trim removed 2 bases at V and 3 bases at J, leaving 18 bases unmatched. CDR3 in amino acids: CASSFLPQSLAGALKETQYF. CDR3 nucleotides: TGCGCCAGCAGCTTTCTCCCCCAGTCACTAGCGGGAGCATTAAAAGAGACCCAGTACTTC.

The chain uses TRBV11-1 and TRBJ1-1, with a weak D call TRBD1 (5 bases). V gave up 4 bases and J gave up 2 bases, with 8 bases separating them. The CDR3 covers 13 residues. Germline V gene sequence: CDR1 SGHAT, CDR2 FQDESV (reference sequence). The CDR3 protein is CASSWGENTEAFF. The CDR3 bases are TGTGCCAGCAGCTGGGGGGAAAACACTGAAGCTTTCTTT.

The CDR3 spells CASSYSNRASGSPLHF. As DNA, the CDR3 is TGTGCCAGCAGTTACTCAAACAGGGCATCCGGTTCACCCCTCCACTTT. The chain uses TRBV6-2 or TRBV6-3 and TRBJ1-6; D might be TRBD1 (6 bases). CDR3 size: 16 residues. CDR1 is MNHEY and CDR2 is SVGEGT in the germline V gene. Trimming shortened V by 0 bases and J by 9 bases, and 15 bases separated the two germline ends.

This clone was seen a handful of times. This chain joins TRBV6-5 and TRBJ1-2; 7 bases match TRBD1. This CDR3 spans 13 amino acids. The V gene's germline CDR1 is MNHEY and CDR2 SVGAGI. The V and J ends lost 2 bases and 4 bases, in that order; junction bases with no gene match: 1. In nucleotides, the CDR3 is TGTGCCAGCAGTTACGACAGGGCCTATGGCTACACCTTC. This codes for CASSYDRAYGYTF.

The gene calls are TRBV19 and TRBJ2-7; 7 bases map to TRBD1. This CDR3 is 16 amino acids long. V lost 6 bases to trimming and J lost 0 bases; unmatched junction nucleotides: 11. Germline CDR1 LNHDA, CDR2 SQIVND (reference sequence). The CDR3 coding sequence is TGTGCCAGTAGAAGACAGGGATCTTTAAGCTCCTACGAGCAGTACTTC. Translation gives CASRRQGSLSSYEQYF.

The J gene is TRBJ2-2, the V gene TRBV28; TRBD2 matches at 11 bases. Germline CDR1 is MDHEN and CDR2 is SYDVKM. The CDR3 loop spans 21 amino acids. Trimming cost V 1 base and J 0 bases; bases outside gene matches: 13. The CDR3 nucleotides are TGTGCCAGCAGTTTATTTCCAGGAGGACTAGCGGGCGGCTCGAACACCGGGGAGCTGTTTTTT. It yields the protein CASSLFPGGLAGGSNTGELFF.

The rearrangement links TRBV28 to TRBJ2-5; tentative D call: TRBD2 (7 bases). Trimming pared 6 bases from V and 3 bases from J, leaving 14 bases between. Germline lookup yields CDR1 MDHEN and CDR2 SYDVKM. CDR3 length: 14 amino acids. The CDR3 loop reads CASRAEGGEETQYF. The CDR3 coding sequence is TGTGCCAGCAGGGCGGAGGGGGGGGAAGAGACCCAGTACTTC.

V usage is TRBV9 and J usage is TRBJ1-1; 7 bases align to TRBD1. The V and J ends lost 4 bases and 2 bases, in that order; junction bases with no gene match: 5. The CDR3 covers 14 residues. Germline V gene sequence: CDR1 SGDLS, CDR2 YYNGEE. The CDR3 nucleotides read TGTGCCAGCAGCCCATGGACAGGCAACACTGAAGCTTTCTTT. This gives the protein CASSPWTGNTEAFF.

This chain joins TRBV27 and TRBJ2-7; 8 bases fit TRBD1. This CDR3 has 16 amino acids. V was clipped by 7 bases and J by 1 base; unmatched bases: 12. Per germline, CDR1 MNHEY and CDR2 SMNVEV (reference sequence). CDR3 amino acids: CASKPSRGLGSYEQYF. The CDR3 nucleotides are TGTGCCAGCAAGCCATCCAGGGGGCTCGGTTCCTACGAGCAGTACTTC.

The genes are TRBV25-1 and TRBJ2-1; D is perhaps TRBD1 (6 bases). CDR1 is MGHDK and CDR2 is SYGVNS in the germline V gene. The CDR3 spans 11 residues. Trimming took off 8 bases at V and 14 bases at J, with 16 bases between the two ends. The CDR3 loop reads CASGTGTREFF. CDR3 nucleotide sequence: TGTGCCAGCGGAACCGGGACACGGGAGTTCTTC. Full variable domain (remainder filled in from reference TRBV25-1 and TRBJ2-1): EADIYQTPRYLVIGTGKKITLECSQTMGHDKMYWYQQDPGMELHLIHYSYGVNSTEKGDLSSESTVSRIRTEHFPLTLESARPSHTSQYLCASGTGTREFFGPGTRLTVL.

V gene TRBV15 combines with J gene TRBJ2-1, with a tentative D call TRBD2 (5 bases). CDR1 is LNHNV, CDR2 YYDKDF, per germline (reference sequence). Trimming stripped 0 bases from V and 6 bases from J, with 12 bases between. This CDR3 is 15 amino acids long. For the CDR3, the DNA is TGTGCCACCAGCAGAGATGGGCGGGTCCCCAATGAGCAGTTCTTC. Translating gives CATSRDGRVPNEQFF.

The genes are TRBV13 and TRBJ2-1; a possible D gene is TRBD1 (5 bases). V lost 2 bases and J lost 5, with 10 bases in between. CDR3 length equals 14 residues. The germline V gene encodes CDR1 PRHDT and CDR2 FYEKMQ (reference sequence). DNA of the CDR3: TGTGCCAGCAGCTTACAGGGATCCCACAATGAGCAGTTCTTC. It is translated as CASSLQGSHNEQFF.

The chain employs TRBV28 and TRBJ2-1, with 8 positions matching TRBD2. The CDR3 loop spans 16 amino acids. Germline lookup yields CDR1 MDHEN and CDR2 SYDVKM. V shed 5 bases, J shed 5 bases, and the junction held 11 bases outside the gene matches. DNA of the CDR3: TGTGCCAGCAGTGGCCGAACCGGGACTAGAAACAATGAGCAGTTCTTC. Translating gives CASSGRTGTRNNEQFF.

The J gene is TRBJ2-7, the V gene TRBV5-1; 8 positions agree with TRBD2. CDR1 is SGHRS and CDR2 is YFSETQ in the germline V gene. With 1 base clipped from V and 0 bases from J, the junction kept 6 bases outside the gene matches. The CDR3 is 16 amino acids. CDR3 DNA: TGCGCCAGCAGCTTGAGGGTAGCGGGACACTCCTACGAGCAGTACTTC. Its translation is CASSLRVAGHSYEQYF. The full variable domain, rest sourced from reference TRBV5-1 and TRBJ2-7, is KAGVTQTPRYLIKTRGQQVTLSCSPISGHRSVSWYQQTPGQGLQFLFEYFSETQRNKGNFPGRFSGRQFSNSRSEMNVSTLELGDSALYLCASSLRVAGHSYEQYFGPGTRLTVT.

The rearrangement uses TRBV7-9 and TRBJ1-5, with D possibly being TRBD1 (6 bases). The CDR3 is 15 residues long. Germline V gene data show CDR1 as SEHNR and CDR2 as FQNEAQ (reference sequence). Trimming cost V 4 bases and J 2 bases, with 12 bases left between them. The CDR3: CASSSGVFGNQPQHF. CDR3 nucleotides: TGTGCCAGCAGCTCAGGGGTTTTTGGCAATCAGCCCCAGCATTTT.

The rearrangement joins TRBV9 to TRBJ2-1; 7 positions match TRBD1. The germline gives CDR1 SGDLS, CDR2 YYNGEE. CDR3 length equals 18 residues. V was pared by 0 bases and J by 5 bases, with 14 bases of the junction left unmatched. In DNA, the CDR3 is TGTGCCAGCAGCGTAGTAGAAGGGGGCGGAAACCCTCACAATGAGCAGTTCTTC. Its translation is CASSVVEGGGNPHNEQFF. Full variable domain (outside the CDR3, taken from reference TRBV9 and TRBJ2-1): DSGVTQTPKHLITATGQRVTLRCSPRSGDLSVYWYQQSLDQGLQFLIQYYNGEERAKGNILERFSAQQFPDLHSELNLSSLELGDSALYFCASSVVEGGGNPHNEQFFGPGTRLTVL.

The chain has TRBV7-2 and TRBJ1-1; D is perhaps TRBD1 (5 bases). CDR3 length: 15 residues. Trimming removed 1 base at V and 0 bases at J, with 9 bases between. CDR1 and CDR2 from the germline V gene are SGHTA and FQGNSA. The CDR3 loop is CASSLVGAMNTEAFF. DNA of the CDR3: TGTGCCAGCAGCTTAGTTGGGGCGATGAACACTGAAGCTTTCTTT.

The gene calls are TRBV5-1 and TRBJ1-5, with D perhaps matching TRBD1 (5 bases). The CDR3 is made up of 17 amino acids. Trimming pared 4 bases from V and 10 bases from J, leaving 27 bases between. Germline loops: CDR1 SGHRS, CDR2 YFSETQ. In DNA form, the CDR3 reads TGCGCCAGCAGCCCCGGGGAGGGGCCCCGGGGGGGTGTACCCCAGCATTTT. The encoded protein is CASSPGEGPRGGVPQHF.